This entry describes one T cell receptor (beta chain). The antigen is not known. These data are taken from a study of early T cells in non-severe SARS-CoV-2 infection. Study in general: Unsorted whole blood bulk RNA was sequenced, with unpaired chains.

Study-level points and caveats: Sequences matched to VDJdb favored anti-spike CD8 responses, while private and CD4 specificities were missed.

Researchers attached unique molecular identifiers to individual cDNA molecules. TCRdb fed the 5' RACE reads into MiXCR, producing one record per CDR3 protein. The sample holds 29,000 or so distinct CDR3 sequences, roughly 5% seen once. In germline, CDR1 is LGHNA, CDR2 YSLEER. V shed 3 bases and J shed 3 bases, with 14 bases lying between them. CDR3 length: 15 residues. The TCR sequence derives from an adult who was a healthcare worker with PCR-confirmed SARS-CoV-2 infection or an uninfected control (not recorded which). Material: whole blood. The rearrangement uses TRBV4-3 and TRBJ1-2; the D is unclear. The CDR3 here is CASSQVTRTDYGYTF. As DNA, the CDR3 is TGCGCCAGCAGCCAGGTTACACGGACGGACTATGGCTACACCTTC.